This is a list of T cell receptor beta chains from one sample in a study of T cell responses to AZD1222 COVID-19 vaccine. Only in-frame clones appear in the TCRdb table, and some are missing; sequencing was by immunoSEQ multiplex PCR. The table lists approximately 110,000 clones, roughly 90% of them singletons, with around 1.2% in the top ten. Specimen: peripheral blood, collected on day 0 of AZD1222 vaccination. These receptors came from an adult in good health. Each CDR3 is given with its conserved first and last residue. A D gene is named only where the DNA matches it firmly. Size is stated for part of the rows, as once, few or many counts, or as a class when the clone is expanded.

J gene: TRBJ1-5; V gene: TRBV12-5; clone size: .; D gene: TRBD1; CDR3 DNA: TGTGCTAGTGGTTTGGCATCCGGGACAGGGGACCCCTATAGCAATCAGCCCCAGCATTTT; CDR3 protein: CASGLASGTGDPYSNQPQHF
J gene: TRBJ1-4; V gene: TRBV4-3; clone size: .; D gene: .; CDR3 DNA: TGCGCCAGCAGCCAAGAAGAAGCAGGTCCTAATGAAAAACTGTTTTTT; CDR3 protein: CASSQEEAGPNEKLFF
J gene: TRBJ1-5; V gene: TRBV5-5; clone size: .; D gene: TRBD1; CDR3 DNA: TGTGCCAGCAGCCTTTGGACAGGGGATCAGCCCCAGCATTTT; CDR3 protein: CASSLWTGDQPQHF
J gene: TRBJ2-7; V gene: TRBV14; clone size: once; D gene: .; CDR3 DNA: TGTGCCAGCAGCCACCGACAGGGACTCTCCTACGAGCAGTACTTC; CDR3 protein: CASSHRQGLSYEQYF
J gene: TRBJ1-4; V gene: TRBV10-1; clone size: .; D gene: TRBD1; CDR3 DNA: TGCGCCAGCAGTGTAGGGACAGCTGCAACTAATGAAAAACTGTTTTTT; CDR3 protein: CASSVGTAATNEKLFF
J gene: TRBJ1-4; V gene: TRBV3-1/TRBV3-2; clone size: once; D gene: .; CDR3 DNA: TGTGCCAGCAGCCGACAAGCAACTAATGAAAAACTGTTTTTT; CDR3 protein: CASSRQATNEKLFF
J gene: TRBJ1-4; V gene: TRBV5-1; clone size: .; D gene: .; CDR3 DNA: TGCGCCAGCAGCTCTGGCGGCTGGTGGGATGAAAAACTGTTTTTT; CDR3 protein: CASSSGGWWDEKLFF
J gene: TRBJ2-1; V gene: TRBV29-1; clone size: .; D gene: .; CDR3 DNA: TGCAGCGTTCGTACTTCCAGGGTAGGTGTCAATGAGCAGTTCTTC; CDR3 protein: CSVRTSRVGVNEQFF
J gene: TRBJ1-1; V gene: TRBV3-1/TRBV3-2; clone size: .; D gene: .; CDR3 DNA: TGTGCCAGCACCTGGGGGGATGAAGCTTTCTTT; CDR3 protein: CASTWGDEAFF
J gene: TRBJ2-1; V gene: TRBV5-1; clone size: once; D gene: .; CDR3 DNA: TGCGCCAGCAGCTTAATGCCCCTCTCCTACAATGAGCAGTTCTTC; CDR3 protein: CASSLMPLSYNEQFF
J gene: TRBJ2-2; V gene: TRBV19; clone size: .; D gene: .; CDR3 DNA: TGTGCCAGTAGCCGGGACGGGAACACCGGGGAGCTGTTTTTT; CDR3 protein: CASSRDGNTGELFF
J gene: TRBJ1-5; V gene: TRBV28; clone size: .; D gene: .; CDR3 DNA: TGTGCCAGCAGTCCCCGGGGCGTTTATAGCAATCAGCCCCAGCATTTT; CDR3 protein: CASSPRGVYSNQPQHF
J gene: TRBJ1-6; V gene: TRBV7-9; clone size: once; D gene: .; CDR3 DNA: TGTGCCAGCAGCCGGGAAGGGTCACCCCTCCACTTT; CDR3 protein: CASSREGSPLHF
J gene: TRBJ1-1; V gene: TRBV18; clone size: .; D gene: TRBD1; CDR3 DNA: TGTGCCAGCTCACCCCGCCCCGACAGGGTTGGTGAAGCTTTCTTT; CDR3 protein: CASSPRPDRVGEAFF
J gene: TRBJ2-7; V gene: TRBV29-1; clone size: .; D gene: TRBD1; CDR3 DNA: TGCAGCTTCTCCGGGACAGGGTCCGGCTACGAGCAGTACTTC; CDR3 protein: CSFSGTGSGYEQYF
J gene: TRBJ2-7; V gene: TRBV24-1; clone size: .; D gene: .; CDR3 DNA: TGTGCCACCAGTCCCGGGTCCCCACCCTACGAGCAGTACTTC; CDR3 protein: CATSPGSPPYEQYF
J gene: TRBJ1-4; V gene: TRBV4-3; clone size: .; D gene: .; CDR3 DNA: TGCGCCAGCAGCCAGGATATAGGTGAAAAACTGTTTTTT; CDR3 protein: CASSQDIGEKLFF
J gene: TRBJ1-3; V gene: TRBV30; clone size: .; D gene: .; CDR3 DNA: TGTGCCTGGAGTGCCGAGCCCAGCCACTCTGGAAACACCATATATTTT; CDR3 protein: CAWSAEPSHSGNTIYF
J gene: TRBJ1-2; V gene: TRBV7-8; clone size: few; D gene: .; CDR3 DNA: TGTGCCAGCAGCTTACAGCCCGAAGGGGGCTATGGCTACACCTTC; CDR3 protein: CASSLQPEGGYGYTF
J gene: TRBJ2-3; V gene: TRBV29-1; clone size: once; D gene: TRBD2; CDR3 DNA: TGCAGCGGTTTACTAGCGGGAGGAACAGATACGCAGTATTTT; CDR3 protein: CSGLLAGGTDTQYF
J gene: TRBJ1-2; V gene: TRBV2; clone size: once; D gene: .; CDR3 DNA: TGTGCCAGCCGACAGGATACTAACTATGGCTACACCTTC; CDR3 protein: CASRQDTNYGYTF
J gene: TRBJ1-1; V gene: TRBV19; clone size: .; D gene: .; CDR3 DNA: TGTGCCAGCTGGAACTTTAGGGGTCCCGCTTTCTTT; CDR3 protein: CASWNFRGPAFF
J gene: TRBJ2-4; V gene: TRBV5-6; clone size: .; D gene: .; CDR3 DNA: TGTGCCAGCAGCTTCGGGGGAAACATTCAGTACTTC; CDR3 protein: CASSFGGNIQYF
J gene: TRBJ1-5; V gene: TRBV7-2; clone size: .; D gene: .; CDR3 DNA: TGTGCCAGCAGCAAATACAGGGCTGGTCAGCCCCAGCATTTT; CDR3 protein: CASSKYRAGQPQHF
J gene: TRBJ1-3; V gene: TRBV28; clone size: .; D gene: .; CDR3 DNA: TGTGCCAGCAGTTCGAACAGGGACGCTGGAAACACCATATATTTT; CDR3 protein: CASSSNRDAGNTIYF
J gene: TRBJ1-1; V gene: TRBV4-1; clone size: once; D gene: .; CDR3 DNA: TGCGCCAGCAGCCGGGCTGGTCTGGTGGCGCGAGGTTACACTGAAGCTTTCTTT; CDR3 protein: CASSRAGLVARGYTEAFF
J gene: TRBJ2-7; V gene: TRBV7-2; clone size: few; D gene: .; CDR3 DNA: TGTGCCAGCAGCTCCGGACCTGGGTCCGGCTACGAGCAGTACTTC; CDR3 protein: CASSSGPGSGYEQYF
J gene: TRBJ1-1; V gene: TRBV27; clone size: .; D gene: .; CDR3 DNA: TGTGCCAGCAGCCGGAGGGGGGAGGGCACTGAAGCTTTCTTT; CDR3 protein: CASSRRGEGTEAFF
J gene: TRBJ2-1; V gene: TRBV7-8; clone size: few; D gene: .; CDR3 DNA: TGTGCCAGCAGCTTAGCCAGTCCTAGCTACAATGAGCAGTTCTTC; CDR3 protein: CASSLASPSYNEQFF
J gene: TRBJ1-1; V gene: TRBV11-2; clone size: .; D gene: .; CDR3 DNA: TGTGCCAGCAGCTTAGTAAGGACGGCCAACACTGAAGCTTTCTTT; CDR3 protein: CASSLVRTANTEAFF
J gene: TRBJ1-1; V gene: TRBV5-1; clone size: .; D gene: .; CDR3 DNA: TGCGCCAGCAGCTCAGACAGGATGAACACTGAAGCTTTCTTT; CDR3 protein: CASSSDRMNTEAFF
J gene: TRBJ2-7; V gene: TRBV7-9; clone size: .; D gene: .; CDR3 DNA: TGTGCCAGCAGCTTAAACTCTAACGAGCAGTACTTC; CDR3 protein: CASSLNSNEQYF
J gene: TRBJ2-7; V gene: TRBV3-1/TRBV3-2; clone size: .; D gene: .; CDR3 DNA: TGTGCCAGCAGCCAAGAAGGGAACAGGGTGAACGAGCAGTACTTC; CDR3 protein: CASSQEGNRVNEQYF
J gene: TRBJ1-2; V gene: TRBV7-3; clone size: once; D gene: TRBD1; CDR3 DNA: TGTGCCAGCAGCCCACACGACAGGGCGGAAGGCTACACCTTC; CDR3 protein: CASSPHDRAEGYTF
J gene: TRBJ1-5; V gene: TRBV24-1; clone size: .; D gene: .; CDR3 DNA: TGTGCCACCTCAAGCGACAGCAATCAGCCCCAGCATTTT; CDR3 protein: CATSSDSNQPQHF
J gene: TRBJ1-2; V gene: TRBV5-6; clone size: once; D gene: .; CDR3 DNA: TGTGCCAGCAGCTCGACCGAGCCCTATGGCTACACCTTC; CDR3 protein: CASSSTEPYGYTF
J gene: TRBJ2-2; V gene: TRBV30; clone size: .; D gene: .; CDR3 DNA: TGTGCCTGGAATAGGGGTTTGGCCGGGGAGCTGTTTTTT; CDR3 protein: CAWNRGLAGELFF
J gene: TRBJ2-4; V gene: TRBV27; clone size: .; D gene: .; CDR3 DNA: TGTGCCAGCAGTCCTCTCGGGACTGTAGCCAAAAACATTCAGTACTTC; CDR3 protein: CASSPLGTVAKNIQYF
J gene: TRBJ1-1; V gene: TRBV6-2/TRBV6-3; clone size: .; D gene: .; CDR3 DNA: TGTGCCAGCAGTTACTCCCGGACAGACGCGAACACTGAAGCTTTCTTT; CDR3 protein: CASSYSRTDANTEAFF
J gene: TRBJ2-7; V gene: TRBV3-1/TRBV3-2; clone size: .; D gene: .; CDR3 DNA: TGTGCCAGCAGCCAAGGGGGCCCGAAGAGTGAGCAGTACTTC; CDR3 protein: CASSQGGPKSEQYF
J gene: TRBJ1-2; V gene: TRBV23-1; clone size: once; D gene: .; CDR3 DNA: TGCGCCAGCAGCGCCAGGTGGAGAGAATATGGCTACACCTTC; CDR3 protein: CASSARWREYGYTF
J gene: TRBJ2-3; V gene: TRBV6-2/TRBV6-3; clone size: .; D gene: TRBD1; CDR3 DNA: TGTGCCAGCAGCGGCGGACAGGGGGCGCCGTCAGATACGCAGTATTTT; CDR3 protein: CASSGGQGAPSDTQYF
J gene: TRBJ1-1; V gene: TRBV18; clone size: .; D gene: .; CDR3 DNA: TGTGCCAGCTCACCCTCGGGAAACCGGGCCTCCACTGAAGCTTTCTTT; CDR3 protein: CASSPSGNRASTEAFF
J gene: TRBJ2-5; V gene: TRBV5-1; clone size: .; D gene: .; CDR3 DNA: TGCGCCAGCAGCTTGGTTGGGGCTGAGAAAGAGACCCAGTACTTC; CDR3 protein: CASSLVGAEKETQYF
J gene: TRBJ2-1; V gene: TRBV15; clone size: .; D gene: .; CDR3 DNA: TGTGCCACCAGCAGAGCTGGCGCGTCCGACAATGAGCAGTTCTTC; CDR3 protein: CATSRAGASDNEQFF